This T cell receptor (beta chain) was sequenced for a study of T-cell reconstitution after alpha-beta-depleted transplantation in children. Unique molecular identifiers tagged the TCRbeta library. TCRdb re-derived calls from the PCR reads in MiXCR, one entry per CDR3 protein. The sample shows hundreds of thousands of distinct CDR3 sequences, roughly 14% of them seen only once. This CDR3 has 14 residues. Germline V gene lookup returns CDR1 SGHRS and CDR2 YFSETQ. Losses at the gene ends were 0 bases for V and 4 bases for J; bases not matched to a gene: 3. This clonotype was sampled from a girl aged 2-9 years with congenital amegakaryocytic thrombocytopenia, due to receive a stem cell transplant. The sequencing used PBMCs, collected before TCRalphabeta/CD19-depleted stem cell transplant. This chain uses TRBV5-1 with TRBJ1-1, with 7 bases that match TRBD1. CDR3 DNA sequence: TGCGCCAGCAGCTTGGAGGGGGACAGCACTGAAGCTTTCTTT. Translated, it gives CASSLEGDSTEAFF.